The next 21 T cell receptor beta chains were all read from a single sample in a study of cytomegalovirus exposure and HLA in healthy donors. The PCR was carried out with 60 Vbeta primers and 13 Jbeta primers. The assay was immunoSEQ multiplex PCR, and TCRdb's table has in-frame clones only and misses some. The data show around 45,000 clones, roughly 51% seen once. Specimen: PBMCs. These receptors all stem from a man aged 60-69 years in good health and CMV-seronegative.

This clone came up a few times. The chain employs TRBV7-7 and TRBJ2-3; 7 bases are a match to TRBD2. CDR1 is SSHAT, CDR2 FNYEAQ, per germline (reference sequence). CDR3 length equals 16 residues. After removal of 5 bases from V and 2 bases from J, the junction contained 10 bases not matched to a gene. For the CDR3, the DNA is TGTGCCAGCAGCCCCAGGGCAGCGGGACCCACAGATACGCAGTATTTT. This translates into CASSPRAAGPTDTQYF. Full variable domain (outside the CDR3, taken from reference TRBV7-7 and TRBJ2-3): GAGVSQSPRYKVTKRGQDVTLRCDPISSHATLYWYQQALGQGPEFLTYFNYEAQPDKSGLPSDRFSAERPEGSISTLTIQRTEQRDSAMYRCASSPRAAGPTDTQYFGPGTRLTVL.

The V call is TRBV4-3, the J call TRBJ2-7, with D perhaps matching TRBD1 (6 bases). Trimming removed 3 bases from V and 6 bases from J, with 21 bases in between. CDR1 and CDR2 (germline): LGHNA, YSLEER. The CDR3 length is 16 residues. The CDR3 loop reads CASSQRLGTPLPEQYF. In nucleotides, the CDR3 is TGCGCCAGCAGCCAGCGCCTGGGGACACCTCTGCCCGAGCAGTACTTC.

This chain uses TRBV6-4 with TRBJ1-2; D is possibly TRBD1 (5 bases). Trimming left V 2 bases short and J 4 bases short, with 23 bases between. The CDR3 is 18 amino acids. Per germline, CDR1 MRHNA and CDR2 SNTAGT. The CDR3, as DNA: TGTGCCAGCAGTGACCCACTTTGGGGCAGGAGAGTAGGCTATGGCTACACCTTC. Translating it yields CASSDPLWGRRVGYGYTF.

This chain connects TRBV6-6 to TRBJ2-7; possibly TRBD1 for D (6 bases). The CDR3 extends over 14 amino acids. Trimming stripped 5 bases from V and 0 bases from J, with 11 bases between. Germline V gives CDR1 MNHNY, CDR2 SVGAGI (reference sequence). The chain's CDR3 is CASSGQPPSYEQYF. Written as DNA, the CDR3 is TGTGCCAGCAGTGGACAGCCACCCTCCTACGAGCAGTACTTC.

In its sample, this clone ranks as medium-sized. The chain links TRBV7-9 to TRBJ1-5; D is undetermined. The V gene's germline CDR1 is SEHNR and CDR2 FQNEAQ (reference sequence). This CDR3 spans 14 amino acids. Trimming took 1 base from V and 4 from J, leaving 8 bases between them. The CDR3 loop reads CASSLGEGNQPQHF. The CDR3 bases are TGTGCCAGCAGCTTAGGGGAGGGAAATCAGCCCCAGCATTTT.

The gene calls are TRBV18 and TRBJ2-2, with D possibly being TRBD1 (6 bases). V shed 1 base and J shed 1 base, with 10 bases lying between them. Germline V gene data show CDR1 as KGHSH and CDR2 as LQKENI. The CDR3 runs to 16 residues. For the CDR3, the DNA is TGTGCCAGCTCACCACTCGCCAGGGGGAACACCGGGGAGCTGTTTTTT. Amino acid sequence: CASSPLARGNTGELFF.

As concerns this clone: With a far larger clone one base away, a read error is the likely cause. This likely comes from a read error, as the CDR3 has no conserved phenylalanine or tryptophan at its end. The chain links TRBV7-6 to TRBJ2-3; D remains unclear. CDR3 size: 12 residues. The V gene lost 3 bases and the J gene lost 5 bases, with 6 bases spanning the gap. CDR1 is SGHVS, CDR2 FNYEAQ, per germline. CDR3 sequence (DNA): TGTGCCAGCAGCTTTATCGGAGATACGCAGTATGTT. It codes for CASSFIGDTQYV.

This clone has only one observation. The chain links TRBV6-1 to TRBJ2-1, with 13 bases identical to TRBD2. With 1 base clipped from V and 6 bases from J, the junction kept 0 bases outside the gene matches. CDR1 and CDR2 (germline): MNHNS, SASEGT. The CDR3 covers 15 residues. The CDR3 region is CASSEGTSGGNEQFF. The DNA for the CDR3 is TGTGCCAGCAGTGAAGGGACTAGCGGGGGCAATGAGCAGTTCTTC.

The CDR3 sequence is CASNDQGAGYEQYF. As DNA, the CDR3 is TGTGCCAGCAACGATCAGGGGGCTGGGTACGAGCAGTACTTC. The chain combines TRBV2 with TRBJ2-7; 8 nucleotides align to TRBD1. V gave up 7 bases and J gave up 4 bases; unmatched junction bases: 9. CDR3 length: 14 residues. In germline, CDR1 is SNHLY, CDR2 FYNNEI.

The gene calls are TRBV11-1 and TRBJ2-5; D ambiguous. The germline V gene has CDR1 SGHAT and CDR2 FQDESV (reference sequence). Trimming shortened V by 2 bases and J by 4 bases, and 8 bases separated the two germline ends. The CDR3 runs 13 residues. The CDR3 here is CASSLSAGETQYF. CDR3 coding DNA: TGTGCCAGCAGCTTATCCGCAGGAGAGACCCAGTACTTC.

The rearrangement links TRBV11-2 to TRBJ1-1; D gene unclear. Germline lookup yields CDR1 SGHAT and CDR2 FQNNGV. The CDR3 loop spans 12 amino acids. The ends were cut back, 4 bases at V and 6 bases at J, with 9 bases in the middle. The CDR3 nucleotides are TGTGCCAGCAGCTCCCCGGAGCCTGAAGCTTTCTTT. Its translation: CASSSPEPEAFF.

The CDR3 DNA sequence: TGTGCCAGCAGCTTAACGGTATACAATGAGCAGTTCTTC. It specifies CASSLTVYNEQFF. The chain couples TRBV7-2 to TRBJ2-1; no definite D call. CDR1 and CDR2 from the germline V gene are SGHTA and FQGNSA. V was pared by 2 bases and J by 4 bases, with 6 bases between. CDR3 length: 13 residues.

Only a few counts were recorded for this clone. The V call is TRBV10-3, the J call TRBJ2-3; the D gene is possibly TRBD2 (5 bases). V was trimmed by 0 bases and J by 4 bases, leaving 8 bases between them. This CDR3 has 14 residues. Germline V lookup: CDR1 ENHRY, CDR2 SYGVKD. The CDR3, as DNA: TGTGCCATCAGTGAGTCGAGCGGCGCAGATACGCAGTATTTT. It is translated as CAISESSGADTQYF.

This clone was counted between two and nine times. This chain uses TRBV30 with TRBJ1-1; D ambiguous. The CDR3 sequence is 12 residues long. The ends were cut back, 3 bases at V and 4 bases at J, with 9 bases in the middle. Germline CDR1 is GTSNPN and CDR2 is SVGIG (reference sequence). The chain's CDR3 is CAWSRGGTEAFF. The DNA of the CDR3 is TGTGCCTGGAGCCGGGGAGGCACTGAAGCTTTCTTT.

V is TRBV25-1 and J is TRBJ2-1, with TRBD2 matching over 11 bases. Germline loops: CDR1 MGHDK, CDR2 SYGVNS. The CDR3 contains 15 residues. J lost 3 bases, V lost 3 bases, and 1 base had no gene match. CDR3 nucleotide sequence: TGTGCCAGCAGTGACGGGACTAGCGGCTACAATGAGCAGTTCTTC. This gives the protein CASSDGTSGYNEQFF.

The rearrangement links TRBV5-1 to TRBJ2-5, with 10 bases identical to TRBD2. The J call may not be correct, given that the DNA end is closer to TRBJ2-7. Germline-derived CDR1 and CDR2 are SGHRS and YFSETQ. CDR3 length: 14 amino acids. CDR3 nucleotide sequence: TGCGCCAGCAGCTTGGATCTAGCGGGAGACGAGCAGTACTTC. It specifies CASSLDLAGDEQYF.

The V and J genes are TRBV19 and TRBJ1-5; 9 bases line up with TRBD1. Trimming removed 5 bases from V and 3 bases from J; junction bases left unmatched: 14. The CDR3 totals 18 residues. Germline assignment: CDR1 LNHDA and CDR2 SQIVND (reference sequence). For the CDR3, the DNA is TGTGCCAGTAGTTCCCCGTTACGGACAGGGGTTGACAATCAGCCCCAGCATTTT. Encoded protein: CASSSPLRTGVDNQPQHF.

The chain recombines TRBV5-6 with TRBJ2-7, with D possibly TRBD1 on 6 matching bases. This CDR3 comprises 14 residues. With 0 bases removed from V and 6 bases from J, the gap between germline ends came to 13 bases. Germline values: CDR1 SGHDT, CDR2 YYEEEE. The DNA for the CDR3 is TGTGCCAGCAGCTTGGTGTGGGGGCCGGGCGAGCAGTACTTC. Translating it yields CASSLVWGPGEQYF.

This rearrangement joins TRBV30 to TRBJ1-1, with D maybe TRBD1 (6 bases). The V end lost 3 bases, the J end lost 10 bases, and 12 bases lay between the germline ends. CDR1 and CDR2 (germline): GTSNPN, SVGIG (reference sequence). The CDR3 totals 11 residues. The CDR3 spells CAWRRTRGAFF. CDR3 coding DNA: TGTGCCTGGAGGCGGACCAGGGGAGCTTTCTTT.

This chain uses TRBV13 with TRBJ2-6; D is uncertain. CDR1 is PRHDT and CDR2 is FYEKMQ in the germline V gene (reference sequence). V lost 7 bases and J 2 bases, leaving 12 bases between the germline ends. This CDR3 has 15 amino acids. The CDR3 region has the DNA TGTGCCAGCAACGAAGATAGAACTGGGGCCAACGTCCTGACTTTC. Its protein is CASNEDRTGANVLTF.

This clone was recorded a few times. CDR3 in amino acids: CASSLGGSSLHGYTF. CDR3 DNA sequence: TGTGCCAGCAGCTTAGGAGGATCGAGCCTTCATGGCTACACCTTC. The V gene is TRBV7-9, the J gene TRBJ1-2; no reliable D call. Germline CDR1 SEHNR, CDR2 FQNEAQ (reference sequence). Trimming pared 1 base from V and 6 bases from J, leaving 15 bases between. This CDR3 is built from 15 residues.